A single sample gave rise to the 27 T cell receptor beta chains below, sequenced in a study of T-cell reconstitution after alpha-beta-depleted transplantation in children. Preparation of the TCRbeta library involved a method that used unique molecular identifiers. TCRdb used MiXCR to reprocess the PCR reads, holding one entry per CDR3 protein. The sample comprises about 230,000 distinct CDR3 sequences, approximately 9.5% of which are singletons, and over 5.5% rests with the top ten. Material: PBMCs from the stem cell graft donor, obtained from the stem cell graft. The receptors stem from a human donor who donated a stem cell graft to a child with acute lymphoblastic leukemia.

This clonotype appeared a few times. V gene TRBV12-3 or TRBV12-4 combines with J gene TRBJ2-3; 15 positions match TRBD2. The ends lost 5 bases at V and 5 bases at J; junction bases unmatched: 8. The CDR3 consists of 17 residues. The CDR3 bases are TGTGCCAGCAGTCCGGGGACTAGCGGGGGGTCCTTAGATACGCAGTATTTT. It translates to CASSPGTSGGSLDTQYF.

This clonotype was observed many times. The chain combines TRBV12-3 or TRBV12-4 with TRBJ2-1, with D perhaps TRBD1 or TRBD2 (5 bases each). Trimming shortened V by 6 bases and J by 9 bases, and 12 bases separated the two germline ends. This CDR3 spans 12 amino acids. DNA for the CDR3: TGTGCCAGCAGGGGACCTCGGGTTGAGCAGTTCTTC. It specifies CASRGPRVEQFF.

This clonotype was detected only a few times. The rearrangement uses TRBV3-1 and TRBJ1-3; 7 bases map to TRBD1. Germline values: CDR1 LGHDT, CDR2 YNNKEL (reference sequence). This CDR3 has 15 residues. The V gene end was trimmed by 4 bases and the J gene end by 3 bases; junction bases not matched to a gene: 6. CDR3 residues: CASSPTGIFGNTIYF. CDR3 DNA sequence: TGTGCCAGCAGCCCGACAGGGATCTTTGGAAACACCATATATTTT. Drawing the rest from reference TRBV3-1 and TRBJ1-3, the complete variable domain is DTAVSQTPKYLVTQMGNDKSIKCEQNLGHDTMYWYKQDSKKFLKIMFSYNNKELIINETVPNRFSPKSPDKAHLNLHINSLELGDSAVYFCASSPTGIFGNTIYFGEGSWLTVV.

A few counts support this clonotype. J is TRBJ2-5 and V is TRBV5-1; the match to TRBD2 covers 9 bases. The CDR3 totals 16 residues. Germline CDR1 and CDR2: SGHRS and YFSETQ. J gave up 1 base and V 3 bases, and 7 bases lay outside the gene matches. CDR3 nucleotide sequence: TGCGCCAGCAGCTGGGGGAGCGGGGGGCCCCAAGAGACCCAGTACTTC. It encodes CASSWGSGGPQETQYF. Full variable domain (remainder filled in from reference TRBV5-1 and TRBJ2-5): KAGVTQTPRYLIKTRGQQVTLSCSPISGHRSVSWYQQTPGQGLQFLFEYFSETQRNKGNFPGRFSGRQFSNSRSEMNVSTLELGDSALYLCASSWGSGGPQETQYFGPGTRLLVL.

This clonotype showed up just a few times. The rearrangement uses TRBV12-3 or TRBV12-4 and TRBJ1-4; 8 bases fit TRBD1. Trimming took 6 bases from V and 3 from J; bases not matched to a gene: 6. The CDR3 loop spans 15 amino acids. The DNA for the CDR3 is TGTGCCAGCAGACAGGGGGAGTTTGCTAATGAAAAACTGTTTTTT. Protein product: CASRQGEFANEKLFF.

V is TRBV12-3 or TRBV12-4 and J is TRBJ1-3, with TRBD1 matching over 8 bases. The CDR3 extends over 15 amino acids. V dropped 5 bases and J dropped 3; count of bases not matched to a gene: 6. Here the CDR3 DNA reads TGTGCCAGCAGTCCACAAGACAGGGGTGGAAACACCATATATTTT. Protein sequence: CASSPQDRGGNTIYF.

This clonotype was seen more than once but under ten times. The CDR3 sequence: CASLDRAGNTIYF. DNA of the CDR3: TGTGCCAGCCTTGACAGGGCTGGAAACACCATATATTTT. The V call is TRBV7-9, the J call TRBJ1-3, with TRBD1 identical over 7 bases. The germline V gene has CDR1 SEHNR and CDR2 FQNEAQ (reference sequence). This CDR3 is built from 13 residues. V gave up 8 bases and J gave up 2 bases; unmatched junction bases: 3.

This clonotype was recorded at least ten times. The gene calls are TRBV5-5 and TRBJ2-1, with D perhaps TRBD1 (5 bases). CDR1 and CDR2 from the germline V gene are SGHKS and YYEKEE (reference sequence). Trimming removed 4 bases from V and 4 bases from J, with 18 bases in between. CDR3 size: 16 residues. The DNA of the CDR3 is TGTGCCAGCAGCCGGTTTGGGGCAGGTTCATACAATGAGCAGTTCTTC. It encodes CASSRFGAGSYNEQFF.

The genes are TRBV10-2 and TRBJ2-1; 12 bases are a match to TRBD2. V was clipped by 7 bases and J by 1 base; unmatched bases: 14. Germline-derived CDR1 and CDR2 are WSHSY and SAAADI. The CDR3 length is 19 residues. The CDR3 DNA reads TGCGCCAGCACCCAACCACCAGGACTAGCGGGGATATCCTACAATGAGCAGTTCTTC. As protein: CASTQPPGLAGISYNEQFF.

This clonotype showed up many times. The CDR3 nucleotides read TGTGCCAGCACCGAACGAGCGGGGGGATCGAACACCGGGGAGCTGTTTTTT. Its translation is CASTERAGGSNTGELFF. This chain uses TRBV3-1 with TRBJ2-2; 9 nucleotides match TRBD2. The CDR3 spans 17 residues. V gave up 7 bases and J gave up 0 bases; unmatched junction bases: 9. CDR1 is LGHDT and CDR2 is YNNKEL in the germline V gene (reference sequence).

This clonotype was seen more than once but under ten times. The chain has TRBV29-1 and TRBJ2-2, with TRBD1 matching over 8 bases. The V gene's germline CDR1 is SQVTM and CDR2 ANQGSEA. J lost 4 bases, V lost 6 bases, and 10 bases had no gene match. The CDR3 has 15 amino acids. The CDR3 DNA is TGCAGCGTGTCTCCAGGGGGCGCGGTCACCGGGGAGCTGTTTTTT. It encodes CSVSPGGAVTGELFF.

The J gene is TRBJ2-1, the V gene TRBV20-1; 10 nucleotides align to TRBD2. The V and J ends lost 1 base and 6 bases, in that order; junction bases with no gene match: 6. Germline V CDR1 and CDR2: DFQATT, SNEGSKA (reference sequence). The CDR3 runs to 15 residues. CDR3 region: CSARGPGLATNEQFF. The CDR3 region has the DNA TGCAGTGCTAGAGGACCGGGACTAGCGACCAATGAGCAGTTCTTC.

This clonotype appeared a few times. The V call is TRBV7-9, the J call TRBJ2-5; tentatively, D is TRBD2 (5 bases). CDR3 length: 10 residues. V lost 10 bases to trimming and J lost 4 bases, with 7 bases between them. The germline CDR1 and CDR2 sequences are SEHNR and FQNEAQ (reference sequence). The chain's CDR3 is CANGGETQYF. CDR3 coding DNA: TGTGCCAACGGAGGAGAGACCCAGTACTTC.

The CDR3 here is CASSPILRGYNEKLFF. The CDR3, as DNA: TGTGCCAGCAGCCCGATCCTCAGGGGATATAATGAAAAACTGTTTTTT. The chain carries TRBV7-8 and TRBJ1-4; a possible D gene is TRBD1 (6 bases). The CDR3 has 16 residues. Trimming removed 5 bases at V and 4 bases at J, with 17 bases between. Germline V CDR1 and CDR2: SGHVS, FQNEAQ.

This clonotype was counted only a few times. The V and J genes are TRBV15 and TRBJ1-5; the D is unclear. Trimming pared 5 bases from V and 0 bases from J, leaving 17 bases between. The germline gives CDR1 LNHNV, CDR2 YYDKDF (reference sequence). The CDR3 runs to 17 residues. The CDR3 DNA reads TGTGCCACCAGCCTTACGTCAGTTTTTAATAGCAATCAGCCCCAGCATTTT. Its protein is CATSLTSVFNSNQPQHF. The variable domain in full, with the rest retrieved from reference TRBV15 and TRBJ1-5, is DAMVIQNPRYQVTQFGKPVTLSCSQTLNHNVMYWYQQKSSQAPKLLFHYYDKDFNNEADTPDNFQSRRPNTSFCFLDIRSPGLGDTAMYLCATSLTSVFNSNQPQHFGDGTRLSIL.

The sample holds many counts of this clonotype. The rearrangement uses TRBV10-3 and TRBJ2-7; D not resolved. Per germline, CDR1 ENHRY and CDR2 SYGVKD. V lost 2 bases and J 0 bases, leaving 8 bases between the germline ends. This CDR3 contains 14 residues. The CDR3 region is CAISEVSDSYEQYF. The DNA of the CDR3 is TGTGCCATCAGTGAGGTGTCAGACTCCTACGAGCAGTACTTC.

This clonotype was counted between two and nine times. The genes are TRBV5-5 and TRBJ1-1, with 8 nucleotides matching TRBD1. CDR1 is SGHKS and CDR2 is YYEKEE in the germline V gene (reference sequence). Losses at the gene ends were 0 bases for V and 6 bases for J; bases not matched to a gene: 4. The CDR3 has 14 residues. CDR3 sequence: CASSLGTGMSEAFF. The DNA of the CDR3 is TGTGCCAGCAGCTTGGGGACAGGGATGTCTGAAGCTTTCTTT.

This clonotype has more than one count but fewer than ten. The genes are TRBV7-8 and TRBJ1-5; D gene unclear. This CDR3 is 14 amino acids long. The V and J ends lost 1 base and 9 bases respectively, with 13 bases between them. CDR1 SGHVS and CDR2 FQNEAQ come from the germline V gene. CDR3 sequence reads: CASSLDPVVGPQHF. As DNA, the CDR3 is TGTGCCAGCAGCTTAGATCCCGTCGTTGGGCCCCAGCATTTT.

The chain combines TRBV10-2 with TRBJ1-2; D remains ambiguous. The CDR3 has 15 amino acids. The V gene lost 7 bases and the J gene lost 8 bases, with 23 bases spanning the gap. The germline CDR1 and CDR2 sequences are WSHSY and SAAADI. The CDR3 reads CASTLPTVPSEGYTF. For the CDR3, the DNA is TGCGCCAGCACCCTCCCCACGGTACCCTCCGAGGGCTACACCTTC.

The gene calls are TRBV4-2 and TRBJ2-2; D gene uncertain. Germline CDR1 and CDR2: LGHNA and YNFKEQ. This CDR3 is built from 17 residues. The ends were cut back, 1 base at V and 0 bases at J, with 12 bases in the middle. CDR3 nucleotides: TGTGCCAGCAGCCAAGGGCAAGGCGGTACGAACACCGGGGAGCTGTTTTTT. Protein product: CASSQGQGGTNTGELFF.

This clonotype was observed many times. The rearrangement links TRBV7-2 to TRBJ2-1; maybe TRBD1 (6 bases). Germline V lookup: CDR1 SGHTA, CDR2 FQGNSA. This CDR3 contains 16 residues. V lost 1 base and J 7 bases, leaving 17 bases between the germline ends. The CDR3 nucleotides are TGTGCCAGCAGCTTAGTAGGGGGTCGGGCGGCGAATGAGCAGTTCTTC. Protein product: CASSLVGGRAANEQFF.

This clonotype was picked up many times. The rearrangement uses TRBV13 and TRBJ2-7; the D is unclear. Germline V lookup: CDR1 PRHDT, CDR2 FYEKMQ (reference sequence). The CDR3 is 14 residues long. V was trimmed by 0 bases and J by 4 bases, leaving 10 bases between them. In DNA, the CDR3 is TGTGCCAGCAGCTTAGGAGGGAAAAGGTACGAGCAGTACTTC. Translation: CASSLGGKRYEQYF.

This clonotype was counted ten times or more. The rearrangement uses TRBV5-1 and TRBJ1-1; TRBD1 is a possible D gene (6 bases). Germline CDR1 and CDR2: SGHRS and YFSETQ. This CDR3 comprises 14 residues. V lost 6 bases and J lost 1, with 13 bases in between. The CDR3 region is CASKEAGENTEAFF. In DNA, the CDR3 is TGCGCCAGCAAGGAAGCAGGGGAGAACACTGAAGCTTTCTTT.

This clonotype occurred many times. V and J are TRBV5-1 and TRBJ2-3, with TRBD2 matching over 8 bases. The CDR3 consists of 15 residues. CDR1 SGHRS and CDR2 YFSETQ come from the germline V gene. V was clipped by 5 bases and J by 2 bases; unmatched bases: 7. The CDR3: CASRSAGEPTDTQYF. The CDR3 nucleotides are TGCGCCAGCAGATCAGCGGGGGAGCCCACAGATACGCAGTATTTT.

This clonotype has a handful of counts. The V call is TRBV7-2, the J call TRBJ1-2; 11 bases line up with TRBD1. The CDR3 covers 17 residues. Germline assignment: CDR1 SGHTA and CDR2 FQGNSA. The V gene end was trimmed by 2 bases and the J gene end by 8 bases; junction bases not matched to a gene: 13. Here the CDR3 DNA reads TGTGCCAGCAGCTTAAGTGTGGTCGGACAGGGGGCTTTGGGCTACACCTTC. Protein product: CASSLSVVGQGALGYTF. The whole variable domain, remainder taken from reference TRBV7-2 and TRBJ1-2, is GAGVSQSPSNKVTEKGKDVELRCDPISGHTALYWYRQSLGQGLEFLIYFQGNSAPDKSGLPSDRFSAERTGGSVSTLTIQRTQQEDSAVYLCASSLSVVGQGALGYTFGSGTRLTVV.

This rearrangement joins TRBV7-9 to TRBJ1-5; D is possibly TRBD1 (6 bases). Germline V gene data show CDR1 as SEHNR and CDR2 as FQNEAQ (reference sequence). This CDR3 has 16 amino acids. The V gene lost 1 base and the J gene lost 5 bases, with 15 bases spanning the gap. CDR3 sequence: CASSLGEGGGDQPQHF. DNA of the CDR3: TGTGCCAGCAGCTTAGGGGAGGGGGGCGGCGATCAGCCCCAGCATTTT.

This chain links TRBV7-9 with TRBJ1-2; D remains ambiguous. With 3 bases removed from V and 2 bases from J, the gap between germline ends came to 7 bases. The CDR3 contains 13 residues. CDR1 and CDR2 from the germline V gene are SEHNR and FQNEAQ (reference sequence). The DNA for the CDR3 is TGTGCCAGCAGCTTTGCGGGAAACTATGGCTACACCTTC. Translation gives CASSFAGNYGYTF. Filled out from reference TRBV7-9 and TRBJ1-2, the complete variable domain reads DTGVSQNPRHKITKRGQNVTFRCDPISEHNRLYWYRQTLGQGPEFLTYFQNEAQLEKSRLLSDRFSAERPKGSFSTLEIQRTEQGDSAMYLCASSFAGNYGYTFGSGTRLTVV.